The source of this T cell receptor (beta chain) is a study of OX40 agonist ivuxolimab in advanced cancers. Germline assignment: CDR1 SGHNT and CDR2 YENEEA. This CDR3 region has 16 residues. V was clipped by 2 bases and J by 3 bases, with 16 bases between them. Study results and limitations: At doses 0.1 to 3.0 mg/kg, CD4+ and CD8+ clones expanded.

Using immunoSEQ multiplex PCR, the repertoire was profiled, and TCRdb retains in-frame clones only, with some absent. The table has almost 80,000 clones, over 75% seen once. For this clone: Antigen unknown.

This sequence originates from an adult with an advanced solid tumor such as melanoma, head and neck, liver or kidney cancer. The specimen comprised CD4+ or CD8+ T cells sorted from blood, sampled in a trial of the OX40 agonist ivuxolimab. The chain couples TRBV11-3 to TRBJ2-5; D is possibly TRBD1 or TRBD2 (5 bases each). The CDR3 region is CASSLMAGVQEETQYF. For the CDR3, the DNA is TGTGCCAGCAGCTTAATGGCGGGTGTACAGGAAGAGACCCAGTACTTC.